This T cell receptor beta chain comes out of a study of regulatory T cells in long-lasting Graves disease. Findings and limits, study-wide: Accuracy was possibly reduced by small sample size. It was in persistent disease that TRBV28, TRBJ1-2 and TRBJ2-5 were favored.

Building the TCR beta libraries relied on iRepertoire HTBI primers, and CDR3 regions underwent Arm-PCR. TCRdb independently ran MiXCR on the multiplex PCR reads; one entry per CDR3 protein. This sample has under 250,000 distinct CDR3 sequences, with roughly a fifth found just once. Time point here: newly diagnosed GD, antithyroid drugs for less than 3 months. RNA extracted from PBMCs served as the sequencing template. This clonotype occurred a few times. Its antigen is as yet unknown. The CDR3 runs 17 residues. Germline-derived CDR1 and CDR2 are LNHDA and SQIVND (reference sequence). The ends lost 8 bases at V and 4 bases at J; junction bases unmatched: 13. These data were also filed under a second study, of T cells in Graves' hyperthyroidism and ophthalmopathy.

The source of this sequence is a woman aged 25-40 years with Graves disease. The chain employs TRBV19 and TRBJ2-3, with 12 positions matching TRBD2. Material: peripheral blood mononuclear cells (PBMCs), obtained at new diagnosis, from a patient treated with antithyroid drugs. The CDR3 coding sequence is TGTGCCAGTCGCGGACTAGCGGGATTAACCCTAGCAGATACGCAGTATTTT. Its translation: CASRGLAGLTLADTQYF.